This T cell receptor (beta chain) appears in the sequencing data of a study of tumor-infiltrating lymphocytes in primary liver carcinoma. As for the study in general: Roughly 3.65 to 7.13 million productive TCRbeta reads were obtained per sample, with similar numbers across tissue types. Study observations and caveats: Top-250-clone fractions were significantly higher in tumors than in blood (p = 0.039).

cDNA specific to TCR beta was made from around 450 ng of total RNA, with a constant-region primer employed for priming. Three rounds of nested multiplex PCR with slightly modified ARM-PCR produced TCR beta libraries. Rounds one and two of PCR, each of around 9 cycles, were primed with TRBV1-TRBV30 forward primers and a C-beta reverse primer. Each CDR3 protein gets one entry after TCRdb re-called the multiplex PCR reads with MiXCR. The table lists 35,000 to 40,000 distinct CDR3 sequences, roughly 80% of them singletons. As to this clonotype: The antigen remains unidentified. Compared with germline, one end of the junction differs, possibly owing to a read error.

Germline-derived CDR1 and CDR2 are SGHAT and FQNNGV. This CDR3 has 21 residues. Bulk tissue was left unsorted, and RNA and DNA were co-extracted from approximately 20-30 mg of it. V is TRBV11-2 and J is TRBJ2-6, with 8 positions matching TRBD1. The sample taken for sequencing was tumor-adjacent normal liver tissue. This TCR came from a man aged 35-49 years with primary liver carcinoma and hepatitis B virus infection. The CDR3 DNA reads TGTGCCTGCAGCATGGGTGTAGACAGGGGCATTTCCCTCTCTGGGGCCAACGTCCTGACTTTC. Its translation: CACSMGVDRGISLSGANVLTF.